The text below deals with one TCR beta chain. The antigen it recognizes is unknown. No base quality information exists; no much larger clone differs at one position. Relative to germline, V is missing 0 bases and J is missing 5 bases, with 5 bases of the junction outside any gene match. Reading the germline V gene gives CDR1 SGHRS and CDR2 YFSETQ. CDR3 length: 16 amino acids, cysteine to phenylalanine. Only the CDR3 DNA is retained, 48 bases long and in frame from the first base. This sample was taken from a study of blood T cell repertoires in COVID-19 (dated by TCRdb to the early 2020s). For the study in its entirety: Samples from collaborators originated in the United States, Italy and Spain and spanned both the acute and convalescent phases of COVID-19. The prospective study material was composed of cDNA or gDNA derived from T cells, B-cell-depleted T cells, or PBMCs. The dataset comprised deeply sampled blood TCRbeta repertoires from subjects exposed to, actively infected with, or recovered from COVID-19. A freely available public database, intended as a resource for researchers studying the immune response to SARS-CoV-2, is where the repertoires were released. The samples were drawn from two sources: the first 160 participants of the ongoing ImmuneRACE study, and over 950 subjects contributed by 6 global collaborators. Sample metadata almost always included a de-identified subject ID, COVID-19 status, age in years and sex. Where available, HLA class I and class II types were obtained from metadata supplied by the sample provider rather than from assay-based typing.

The research as a whole found: Clinical and demographic metadata were provided uncurated, with the amount varying by source and participant.

Whole blood was collected in K2EDTA tubes by collaborating institutions according to the institutions' own protocols. For TCRbeta analysis, collaborators shipped samples as frozen whole blood, isolated PBMCs, or DNA extracted from either of those sample types. TCRbeta CDR3 regions were amplified from genomic DNA using the immunoSEQ Assay, a bias-controlled multiplex PCR. Regarding the original processing steps: The number of nucleated cells in each sample was estimated from the amplification of reference gene primers within the assay. Sequence reads were collapsed and filtered to measure the absolute abundance of every unique TCRbeta CDR3 rearrangement. For each sample, productive Simpson clonality was calculated as the square root of Simpson's diversity index across productive rearrangements. TCRdb re-hosts the immuneACCESS table, in-frame sequences only. Its copies lack some clones; in the studies checked, an unresolved V gene accounts for under half of them, and the cause for the rest is not known. V and J calls and clone size are as listed in that table; D and trimming were resolved from the DNA. The sample has some 180,000 clones on record, 84% of them singletons. Approximately 7.3% of the sample lies in the top ten.

Recombination connected TRBV5-1 to TRBJ2-5; TRBD2 agrees with 12 junctional bases. This TCR was recovered from a human donor in a cohort sampled during active COVID-19. Material: peripheral blood. In nucleotide form, the sequence is TGCGCCAGCAGCTTGGGACTAGCGGGGGTAACGGAGACCCAGTACTTC. This encodes CASSLGLAGVTETQYF.